This T cell receptor (beta chain) was profiled in a study of blood T cell repertoires in COVID-19. There are 15 residues in the CDR3. V dropped 6 bases and J dropped 5 bases, with 16 bases sitting between them. The V gene's germline CDR1 is SNHLY and CDR2 FYNNEI. Here immunoSEQ multiplex PCR was the method, and the copy in TCRdb shows in-frame clones only, minus some. The sample gives some 80,000 clones, around 90% of which show up once; roughly 20% is in the top ten. This clone has just a few counts. Source material: peripheral blood. The receptor's source is a human donor in a cohort sampled during active COVID-19. The chain recombines TRBV2 with TRBJ2-2; D might be TRBD1 (6 bases). CDR3 sequence (DNA): TGTGCCAGCAGAGAACGGGACATCTGGACCGGGGAGCTGTTTTTT. It codes for CASRERDIWTGELFF.